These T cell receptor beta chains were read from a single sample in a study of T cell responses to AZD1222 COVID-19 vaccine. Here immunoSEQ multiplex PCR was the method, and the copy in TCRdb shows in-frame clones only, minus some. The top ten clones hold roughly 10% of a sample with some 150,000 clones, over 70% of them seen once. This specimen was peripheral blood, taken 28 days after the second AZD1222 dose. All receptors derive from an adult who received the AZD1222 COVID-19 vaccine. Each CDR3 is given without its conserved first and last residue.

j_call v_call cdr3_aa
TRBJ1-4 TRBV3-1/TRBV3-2 ASSHPGQGSAKLF
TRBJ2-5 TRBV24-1 ATSDPPLAGGDQETQY
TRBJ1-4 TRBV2 ASLSGEL
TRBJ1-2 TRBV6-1 ASSESRGQGIRGYT
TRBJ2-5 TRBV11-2 ASSLSGSGRAGETQY
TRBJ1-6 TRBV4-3 ASSPGTETSPLH
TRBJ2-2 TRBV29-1 SARETGELF
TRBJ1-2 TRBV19 ASSFRGNYGYT
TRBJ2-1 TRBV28 ASSLDMYNEQF
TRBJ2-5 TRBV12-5 ASVPYPRSRPSKVSKETQY
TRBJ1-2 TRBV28 ASSPGAQANYGYT
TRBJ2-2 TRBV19 ASTSGRGYTGELF